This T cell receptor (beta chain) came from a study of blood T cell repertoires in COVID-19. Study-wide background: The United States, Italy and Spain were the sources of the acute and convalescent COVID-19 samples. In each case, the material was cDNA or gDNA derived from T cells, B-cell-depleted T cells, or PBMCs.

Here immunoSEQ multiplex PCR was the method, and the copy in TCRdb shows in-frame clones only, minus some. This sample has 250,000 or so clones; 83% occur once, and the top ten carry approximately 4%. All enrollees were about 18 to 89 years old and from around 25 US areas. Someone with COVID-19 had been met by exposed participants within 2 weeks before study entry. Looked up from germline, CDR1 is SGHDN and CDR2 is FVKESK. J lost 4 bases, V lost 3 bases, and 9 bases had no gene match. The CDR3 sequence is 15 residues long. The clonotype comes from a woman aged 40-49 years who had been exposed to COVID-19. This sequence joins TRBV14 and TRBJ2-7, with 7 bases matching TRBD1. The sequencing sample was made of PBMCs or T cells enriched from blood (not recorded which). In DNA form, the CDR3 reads TGTGCCAGCAGCCACCAGACAGGGCCGAAATACGAGCAGTACTTC. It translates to CASSHQTGPKYEQYF. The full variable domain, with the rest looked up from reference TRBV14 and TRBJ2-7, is EAGVTQFPSHSVIEKGQTVTLRCDPISGHDNLYWYRRVMGKEIKFLLHFVKESKQDESGMPNNRFLAERTGGTYSTLKVQPAELEDSGVYFCASSHQTGPKYEQYFGPGTRLTVT.